Reported below is one T cell receptor beta chain. This clonotype has only a few counts. The clone's antigen remains unknown. No base quality information exists; no much larger clone differs at one position. These data are taken from a study of identical twins (dated by TCRdb to 2016 to 2017). Describing the broader study: To test whether fetal clonotypes persist, the study used deep sequencing on TCR alpha and beta repertoires from monozygotic twins, unrelated adults of various ages, and cord blood. Replicate twin experiments were performed at different times using different library preparation protocols to rule out contamination. Beyond this particular receptor, the publication reports: Compared with coincidental sharing between unrelated individuals, out-of-frame TCR alpha sequences shared between twins had an excess of sequences with low generation probability. Excess twin sharing in beta out-of-frame sequences was weaker because fewer shared sequences lowered the signal-to-noise ratio. Because the same donors could not be followed over many years, conclusions were based on cross-sectional statistical analysis. Abundant cord blood beta clonotypes carried fewer insertions; young adult naive repertoires showed a weaker similar trend, while memory repertoires showed none. In monozygotic twins, out-of-frame TCR alpha sharing was systematically underestimated by recombination models, although the models agreed with sharing between unrelated individuals. Zero-insertion analyses could be partly confounded by invariant T cells such as MAIT and iNKT, although diverse VJ usage argued against such confounding for most clonotypes.

The CDR3 spans 13 residues, from the cysteine through the phenylalanine. CDR3 DNA is the only sequence kept; it has 39 bases, read in frame from the first base. The germline V gene (reference sequence) gives CDR1 as DFQATT and CDR2 as SNEGSKA. The library was produced with 5' RACE. Sequencer: Illumina HiSeq 2000. A universal primer binding site was introduced by template switching, and a unique molecular identifier was present in the final cDNA, enabling accurate counting of TCR cDNA molecules. First-strand cDNA for TCR alpha and beta chains was synthesized from specific primers in the conserved constant-segment region. To control for contamination, each cDNA library was double barcoded with a SMART-Mk sample barcode plus Illumina barcodes. TruSeq adapter sequences, together with Illumina sample barcodes, were added in two successive PCR steps. The Illumina HiSeq platform was used with custom primers to sequence TCR alpha and beta cDNA libraries. In the authors' own workflow: Unique molecular identifiers were extracted from raw reads with MiGEC, and CDR3 positions were determined with MiXCR. Recombination models were inferred per individual with the repgenHMM and IGoR tools using an EM algorithm. The analysis of shared clonotypes was done with the tcR package in R, with sharing normalized by the product of cloneset sizes. To study raw recombination free of thymic and clonal selection effects, out-of-frame nonproductive sequences were analyzed. TCRdb itself trimmed the public reads at Q25 with fastp, ran MiXCR and retained productive beta chains. Every entry covers one CDR3 protein and lists the most common genes and DNA from its rows. It is TCRdb's table, rather than the study itself, that gives the V and J calls and clone size. The sample table holds around 670,000 distinct CDR3 sequences, of which around 5.7% were seen once. The ten most abundant clones make up 1.5% to 2% of the sample.

Only healthy Caucasian donors were included. Three unrelated non-twin adults were additionally sequenced: a male aged 18 to 30, a male aged 50 to 59 and a female aged 50 to 59. Using Miltenyi CD45RO+ enrichment and human naive T-cell isolation kits, memory (CD45RO+) and naive T cells were isolated from PBMC. The sample was naive T cells sorted from blood. The cell subset or site label, as the study defines it: cells isolated with a human naive T-cell isolation kit. The rearrangement combines TRBV20-1 with TRBJ1-5, with the D gene call left open. The clonotype comes from a young man in good health. In nucleotide form, the sequence is TGCAGCTCCCGCGGCGGTAGCAATCAGCCCCAGCATTTT. It is translated as CSSRGGSNQPQHF.